The 20 T cell receptor beta chains below were found in one sample sequenced in a study of blood T cell repertoires in COVID-19. Data came from immunoSEQ multiplex PCR; TCRdb stores just in-frame clones and leaves some out. The data contain around 130,000 clones, approximately 84% of them seen just once; the ten biggest clones take up 1.4%. Input material: peripheral blood. The receptors shown here come from a man aged 60 to 75 with acute or convalescent COVID-19.

V gene TRBV24-1 combines with J gene TRBJ2-7; 10 bases line up with TRBD2. Germline trimming cut 7 bases from V and 2 bases from J; bases unmatched to any gene: 7. The germline V gene encodes CDR1 KGHDR and CDR2 SFDVKD. The CDR3 length is 15 residues. CDR3 region: CATRGSGGAPYEQYF. In nucleotides, the CDR3 is TGTGCCACCAGGGGGAGCGGGGGGGCTCCCTACGAGCAGTACTTC.

This clone was detected only a few times. J is TRBJ2-7 and V is TRBV12-3 or TRBV12-4; D may be TRBD1 (6 bases). The CDR3 sequence is 13 residues long. The V end was cut by 8 bases, the J end by 4 bases, with 15 bases between. This chain's CDR3 is CASGFRTAYEQYF. The DNA of the CDR3 is TGTGCCAGCGGCTTTCGGACAGCTTACGAGCAGTACTTC.

The chain carries TRBV30 and TRBJ2-1; 11 positions agree with TRBD2. CDR3 length: 16 residues. V gave up 5 bases and J gave up 5 bases; unmatched junction bases: 11. CDR1 and CDR2 (germline): GTSNPN, SVGIG (reference sequence). The CDR3 sequence is CAWARFGTSGNNEQFF. The CDR3, as DNA: TGTGCCTGGGCCAGATTCGGGACTAGCGGTAACAATGAGCAGTTCTTC.

Here the CDR3 reads CASKAGDRNYGYTF. CDR3 sequence (DNA): TGTGCCAGCAAGGCCGGGGATCGGAACTATGGCTACACCTTC. This chain links TRBV9 with TRBJ1-2; D ambiguous. The ends were cut back, 6 bases at V and 2 bases at J, with 14 bases in the middle. Germline V gene sequence: CDR1 SGDLS, CDR2 YYNGEE. This CDR3 region has 14 residues.

The CDR3 protein is CASSERAGANVLTF. The CDR3 DNA follows: TGTGCCAGCAGTGAGAGGGCTGGGGCCAACGTCCTGACTTTC. This chain connects TRBV14 to TRBJ2-6; a possible D gene is TRBD2 (5 bases). This CDR3 is built from 14 residues. Between the trimmed V and J ends, which lost 6 bases and 2 bases, there was a span of 8 bases. Germline CDR1 and CDR2: SGHDN and FVKESK.

This clone was seen just once. The genes are TRBV10-3 and TRBJ2-1; 16 bases align to TRBD2. CDR3 length equals 17 residues. V lost 8 bases and J lost 0; bases outside the gene matches: 4. Looked up from germline, CDR1 is ENHRY and CDR2 is SYGVKD. The chain's CDR3 is CAIGGTSGRGSYNEQFF. For the CDR3, the DNA is TGTGCCATCGGCGGGACTAGCGGGAGGGGCTCCTACAATGAGCAGTTCTTC.

This chain connects TRBV30 to TRBJ2-1; 7 nucleotides match TRBD2. V shed 0 bases, J shed 2 bases, and the junction held 1 base outside the gene matches. Germline V gives CDR1 GTSNPN, CDR2 SVGIG (reference sequence). The CDR3 totals 14 residues. For the CDR3, the DNA is TGTGCCTGGAGTGTTGGGACTACCTACAATGAGCAGTTCTTC. It specifies CAWSVGTTYNEQFF.

The chain uses TRBV10-3 and TRBJ2-7; weak D call: TRBD1 (6 bases). Between the trimmed V and J ends, which lost 2 bases and 1 base, there was a span of 9 bases. Germline V CDR1 and CDR2: ENHRY, SYGVKD. This CDR3 is built from 14 residues. CDR3 DNA sequence: TGTGCCATCAGTGAGACAGGGTATTCCTACGAGCAGTACTTC. Encoded protein: CAISETGYSYEQYF.

The chain carries TRBV9 and TRBJ2-7, with D maybe TRBD2 (5 bases). Germline CDR1 SGDLS, CDR2 YYNGEE. Trimming cost V 4 bases and J 3 bases, with 17 bases left between them. There are 15 residues in the CDR3. CDR3 sequence reads: CASSPLGRGIYEQYF. The DNA of the CDR3 is TGTGCCAGCAGCCCCTTGGGCCGGGGAATCTACGAGCAGTACTTC.

This chain joins TRBV5-1 and TRBJ1-2; 9 bases are a match to TRBD1. The CDR3 totals 15 residues. Trimming took 0 bases from V and 5 from J; bases not matched to a gene: 5. CDR1 is SGHRS, CDR2 YFSETQ, per germline. Here the CDR3 DNA reads TGCGCCAGCAGCTTGGAGGGACAGGGACTGTATGGCTACACCTTC. Its protein product is CASSLEGQGLYGYTF.

J is TRBJ1-5 and V is TRBV21-1. TRBV21-1 has pseudogene status. CDR3 length equals 15 residues. As DNA, the CDR3 is TGTGCCAGCAGCAAAGCAGGGAGTAGCAATCAGCCCCAGCATTTT. It codes for CASSKAGSSNQPQHF.

The J gene is TRBJ2-1, the V gene TRBV24-1; a possible D gene is TRBD2 (5 bases). Trimming left V 4 bases short and J 2 bases short, with 14 bases between. The CDR3 totals 16 residues. The V gene's germline CDR1 is KGHDR and CDR2 SFDVKD. CDR3 coding DNA: TGTGCCACCAGTGACCCCGGGGAGACGACCTACAATGAGCAGTTCTTC. Protein sequence: CATSDPGETTYNEQFF.

The chain uses TRBV5-6 and TRBJ2-5; 8 nucleotides line up with TRBD2. The CDR3 is 15 residues long. Trimming at V came to 4 bases and at J to 1 base, leaving 6 bases not matched to a gene. Germline loops: CDR1 SGHDT, CDR2 YYEEEE. The CDR3 DNA is TGTGCCAGCAGCCGGAGACTAGCGCCCCAAGAGACCCAGTACTTC. As protein: CASSRRLAPQETQYF.

This chain links TRBV5-1 with TRBJ2-7; maybe TRBD1 (6 bases). Germline lookup yields CDR1 SGHRS and CDR2 YFSETQ. The CDR3 runs to 15 residues. V was trimmed by 4 bases and J by 0 bases, leaving 14 bases between them. Here the CDR3 reads CASSKTGQSSYEQYF. For the CDR3, the DNA is TGCGCCAGCAGCAAAACCGGACAGTCCTCCTACGAGCAGTACTTC.

The chain is built from TRBV5-1 and TRBJ2-3; 13 bases match TRBD2. Germline V gene data show CDR1 as SGHRS and CDR2 as YFSETQ. The CDR3 length is 17 residues. Losses at the gene ends were 2 bases for V and 0 bases for J; bases not matched to a gene: 3. The CDR3 DNA reads as TGCGCCAGCAGCTTAGGACTAGCGGGAGCTAGCACAGATACGCAGTATTTT. It codes for CASSLGLAGASTDTQYF.

This chain joins TRBV21-1 and TRBJ1-1. TRBV21-1 is a documented pseudogene. This CDR3 is built from 14 residues. CDR3 in amino acids: CASSAWGENTEAFF. DNA of the CDR3: TGTGCCAGCAGCGCTTGGGGGGAGAACACTGAAGCTTTCTTT.

This clone was detected only once. The CDR3 sequence: CASSVTGRYGYTF. The CDR3 region has the DNA TGTGCCAGCAGTGTGACAGGACGCTATGGCTACACCTTC. V gene TRBV12-3 or TRBV12-4 combines with J gene TRBJ1-2; perhaps TRBD1 as D (6 bases). This CDR3 region has 13 residues. V was trimmed by 5 bases and J by 4 bases, leaving 11 bases between them.

The V call is TRBV24-1, the J call TRBJ2-3, with TRBD2 identical over 10 bases. There are 16 residues in the CDR3. Germline assignment: CDR1 KGHDR and CDR2 SFDVKD. Trimming removed 2 bases from V and 2 bases from J; junction bases left unmatched: 3. The CDR3 sequence is CATSDSGTSVTDTQYF. Here the CDR3 DNA reads TGTGCCACCAGTGATTCCGGGACTAGCGTCACAGATACGCAGTATTTT.

This clone was found a few times. V gene TRBV19 combines with J gene TRBJ2-2, with D possibly being TRBD1 (5 bases). Per the germline V gene, CDR1 is LNHDA and CDR2 is SQIVND (reference sequence). The CDR3 totals 16 residues. The ends were cut back, 3 bases at V and 0 bases at J, with 11 bases in the middle. The CDR3: CASSMLGAANTGELFF. The DNA of the CDR3 is TGTGCCAGTAGTATGCTAGGGGCCGCGAACACCGGGGAGCTGTTTTTT.

The CDR3, as DNA: TGTGCCAGTAGTATACGACTAGCGGGGGGGCAAGAGACCCAGTACTTC. As protein: CASSIRLAGGQETQYF. The J gene is TRBJ2-5, the V gene TRBV19; TRBD2 agrees at 14 bases. V dropped 2 bases and J dropped 2; count of bases not matched to a gene: 1. CDR3 size: 16 residues. The germline V gene has CDR1 LNHDA and CDR2 SQIVND (reference sequence).